The 3 T cell receptor beta chains below come from one sample, sequenced in a study of radiotherapy plus CTLA-4 blockade in lung cancer. Profiling relied on immunoSEQ multiplex PCR, and the TCRdb table lists in-frame clones only, not all of them. The sample consists of around 82,000 clones, about four fifths of them appearing once. The sample was peripheral blood, taken from a patient treated with radiotherapy plus ipilimumab. Receptors originate from a human donor with non-small cell lung cancer whose response to radiotherapy plus ipilimumab could not be evaluated. Some clones in this sample may be carry-over from other donors' samples.

This clone has only a few counts. The chain links TRBV5-1 to TRBJ2-1; 7 bases are shared with TRBD1. The CDR3 totals 14 residues. Germline CDR1 is SGHRS and CDR2 is YFSETQ. The V gene end was trimmed by 3 bases and the J gene end by 6 bases; junction bases not matched to a gene: 6. DNA for the CDR3: TGCGCCAGCAGCTCCGGGACAGCCCTCAATGAGCAGTTCTTC. It translates to CASSSGTALNEQFF. The full variable domain, in which reference TRBV5-1 and TRBJ2-1 provide the parts outside the CDR3, is KAGVTQTPRYLIKTRGQQVTLSCSPISGHRSVSWYQQTPGQGLQFLFEYFSETQRNKGNFPGRFSGRQFSNSRSEMNVSTLELGDSALYLCASSSGTALNEQFFGPGTRLTVL.

This clone was detected only once. The rearrangement links TRBV7-3 to TRBJ2-1, with D possibly TRBD2 on 5 matching bases. Germline V lookup: CDR1 SGHTA, CDR2 FQGTGA. Trimming removed 5 bases at V and 9 bases at J, with 14 bases between. CDR3 length: 13 amino acids. The CDR3 region is CASSLRGSGEQFF. The CDR3 DNA reads as TGTGCCAGCAGCCTACGCGGAAGCGGTGAGCAGTTCTTC.

V and J are TRBV7-2 and TRBJ1-6; 7 bases match TRBD1. Germline V gene sequence: CDR1 SGHTA, CDR2 FQGNSA. The CDR3 is 15 residues long. The J segment lost 7 bases and the V segment lost 2 bases, leaving 5 bases of the junction unmatched. The CDR3 region is CASSLFGTENSPLHF. The CDR3 DNA reads as TGTGCCAGCAGCTTATTTGGGACAGAGAATTCACCCCTCCACTTT. Filled out from reference TRBV7-2 and TRBJ1-6, the complete variable domain reads GAGVSQSPSNKVTEKGKDVELRCDPISGHTALYWYRQSLGQGLEFLIYFQGNSAPDKSGLPSDRFSAERTGGSVSTLTIQRTQQEDSAVYLCASSLFGTENSPLHFGNGTRLTVT.